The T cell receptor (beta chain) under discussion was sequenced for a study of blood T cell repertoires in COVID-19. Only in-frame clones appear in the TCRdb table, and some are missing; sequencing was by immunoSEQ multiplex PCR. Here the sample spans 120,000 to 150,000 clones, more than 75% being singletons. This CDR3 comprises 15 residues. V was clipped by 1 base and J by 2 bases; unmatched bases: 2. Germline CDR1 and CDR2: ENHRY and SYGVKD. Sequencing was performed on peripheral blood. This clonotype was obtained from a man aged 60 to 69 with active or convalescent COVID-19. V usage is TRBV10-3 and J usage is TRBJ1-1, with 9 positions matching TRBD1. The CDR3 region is CAISEWDRDNTEAFF. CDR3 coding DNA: TGTGCCATCAGTGAGTGGGACAGGGATAACACTGAAGCTTTCTTT.